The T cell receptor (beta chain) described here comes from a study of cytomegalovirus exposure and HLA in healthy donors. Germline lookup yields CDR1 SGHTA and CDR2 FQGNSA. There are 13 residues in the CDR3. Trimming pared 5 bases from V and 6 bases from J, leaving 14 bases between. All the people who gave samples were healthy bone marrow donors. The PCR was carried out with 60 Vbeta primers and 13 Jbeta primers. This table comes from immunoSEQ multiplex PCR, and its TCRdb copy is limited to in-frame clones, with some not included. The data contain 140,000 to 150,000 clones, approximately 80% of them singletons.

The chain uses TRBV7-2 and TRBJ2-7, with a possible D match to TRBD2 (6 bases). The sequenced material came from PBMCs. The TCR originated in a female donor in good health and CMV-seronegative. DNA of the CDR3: TGTGCCAGCAGCCCCCGGAGGGGAAGCGAGCAGTACTTC. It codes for CASSPRRGSEQYF. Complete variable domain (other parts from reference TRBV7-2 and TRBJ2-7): GAGVSQSPSNKVTEKGKDVELRCDPISGHTALYWYRQSLGQGLEFLIYFQGNSAPDKSGLPSDRFSAERTGGSVSTLTIQRTQQEDSAVYLCASSPRRGSEQYFGPGTRLTVT.